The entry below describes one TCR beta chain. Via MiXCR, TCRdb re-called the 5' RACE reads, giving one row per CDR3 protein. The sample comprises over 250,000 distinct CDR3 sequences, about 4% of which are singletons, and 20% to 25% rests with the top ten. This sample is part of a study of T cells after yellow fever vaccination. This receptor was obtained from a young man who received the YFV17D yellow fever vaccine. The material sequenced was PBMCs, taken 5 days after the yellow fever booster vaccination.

In DNA form, the CDR3 reads TGTGCCAGCACCCTCCGAGGACCCACAGATACGCAGTATTTT. Amino acid sequence: CASTLRGPTDTQYF. The V and J genes are TRBV7-2 and TRBJ2-3; D unresolved. Trimming pared 7 bases from V and 2 bases from J, leaving 13 bases between. Per germline, CDR1 SGHTA and CDR2 FQGNSA. CDR3 size: 14 residues.